The source of this T cell receptor beta chain is a study of blood T cell repertoires in COVID-19. Background on the study: The samples span acute and convalescent COVID-19 from the United States, Italy and Spain. The cDNA or gDNA used as material had been derived from T cells, B-cell-depleted T cells, or PBMCs.

As originally analysed: It was from reference gene primer amplification that nucleated cell counts were estimated. Using immunoSEQ multiplex PCR, the repertoire was profiled, and TCRdb retains in-frame clones only, with some absent. That table furnishes V, J and clone size, whereas the DNA furnished D and trimming. The table shows about 120,000 clones, with around nine tenths occurring only once. Germline V lookup: CDR1 SGHNT, CDR2 YYREEE (reference sequence). V was clipped by 4 bases and J by 7 bases, with 12 bases between them. The CDR3 is 14 residues long. The sequence came from a human donor with active COVID-19. The donor label of this sample is uncertain. What was sequenced was peripheral blood. The chain uses TRBV5-4 and TRBJ1-6, with a possible D match to TRBD1 (6 bases). The CDR3 loop reads CASSPDSYNSPLHF. The CDR3 region has the DNA TGTGCCAGCAGCCCGGACAGTTACAATTCACCCCTCCACTTT.